Below are 24 T cell receptor beta chains sequenced from a single sample in a study of T cells in localized non-small cell lung cancer. Clones were read by immunoSEQ multiplex PCR, and TCRdb kept only the in-frame ones, dropping some. The sample carries 100,000 or so clones, approximately 91% recorded once. This specimen consisted of PBMCs, obtained before any cancer treatment. These receptors were collected from a woman between 35 and 75 years old with stage II squamous cell lung carcinoma.

This CDR3 reads CAWSVPAFGQSDQPQHF. In nucleotides, the CDR3 is TGTGCCTGGAGTGTACCGGCTTTTGGCCAGTCCGATCAGCCCCAGCATTTT. The chain joins TRBV30 to TRBJ1-5; D is unresolved. This CDR3 has 17 amino acids. Germline CDR1 GTSNPN, CDR2 SVGIG (reference sequence). Deletions cut 0 bases from V and 5 bases from J, with 20 bases between.

The rearrangement joins TRBV7-2 to TRBJ1-5, with no clear D. V gave up 2 bases and J gave up 2 bases, with 10 bases separating them. Germline CDR1 SGHTA, CDR2 FQGNSA. This CDR3 is 15 amino acids long. CDR3 nucleotide sequence: TGTGCCAGCAGCTTATCCAGTTTACGCAATCAGCCCCAGCATTTT. It is translated as CASSLSSLRNQPQHF.

The table lists this clone with a few counts. The chain uses TRBV7-2 and TRBJ1-5; TRBD1 might be the D (6 bases). V gave up 1 base and J gave up 2 bases, with 9 bases separating them. The CDR3 has 15 amino acids. In germline, CDR1 is SGHTA, CDR2 FQGNSA. CDR3 nucleotide sequence: TGTGCCAGCAGCTTAGTCCCAGGGGGCAATCAGCCCCAGCATTTT. Translating it yields CASSLVPGGNQPQHF. The variable domain in full, with the rest retrieved from reference TRBV7-2 and TRBJ1-5, is GAGVSQSPSNKVTEKGKDVELRCDPISGHTALYWYRQSLGQGLEFLIYFQGNSAPDKSGLPSDRFSAERTGGSVSTLTIQRTQQEDSAVYLCASSLVPGGNQPQHFGDGTRLSIL.

The chain links TRBV6-6 to TRBJ1-1; weak D call: TRBD1 (5 bases). The V gene's germline CDR1 is MNHNY and CDR2 SVGAGI (reference sequence). V was trimmed by 2 bases and J by 4 bases, leaving 11 bases between them. The CDR3 has 14 residues. Here the CDR3 reads CASSYGPGLTEAFF. As DNA, the CDR3 is TGTGCCAGCAGTTACGGGCCGGGGCTCACTGAAGCTTTCTTT.

The V and J genes are TRBV5-8 and TRBJ2-1; D perhaps matches TRBD1 (5 bases). This CDR3 comprises 13 residues. Trimming pared 0 bases from V and 10 bases from J, leaving 11 bases between. Per the germline V gene, CDR1 is SGHTS and CDR2 is YDEGEE. The CDR3 nucleotides are TGTGCCAGCAGCTTGGTTAGGGGTCGGGAGCAGTTCTTC. Amino acids: CASSLVRGREQFF.

This chain joins TRBV30 and TRBJ1-3, with unresolved D. CDR1 GTSNPN and CDR2 SVGIG come from the germline V gene (reference sequence). The germline V and J ends were trimmed by 0 bases and 8 bases, with 11 bases remaining between them. This CDR3 is built from 13 residues. CDR3 loop: CAWSVGGLDTIYF. The DNA for the CDR3 is TGTGCCTGGAGTGTAGGAGGGCTGGACACCATATATTTT.

This clone was found many times. The chain employs TRBV6-1 and TRBJ2-3, with a weak D call TRBD2 (5 bases). CDR1 and CDR2 (germline): MNHNS, SASEGT. CDR3 size: 13 residues. V was cut by 1 base and J by 7 bases, with 9 bases left in between. This CDR3 reads CASSEGELHTQYF. In DNA, the CDR3 is TGTGCCAGCAGTGAAGGGGAGCTCCATACGCAGTATTTT.

V usage is TRBV6-1 and J usage is TRBJ1-6; 8 positions agree with TRBD1. Germline assignment: CDR1 MNHNS and CDR2 SASEGT. V gave up 4 bases and J gave up 0 bases; unmatched junction bases: 8. This CDR3 spans 18 amino acids. The CDR3 is CASSGGQGLGSYNSPLHF. In nucleotides, the CDR3 is TGTGCCAGCAGTGGAGGACAGGGACTAGGCTCCTATAATTCACCCCTCCACTTT.

The V call is TRBV5-1, the J call TRBJ1-1; tentatively, D is TRBD1 (5 bases). The V gene's germline CDR1 is SGHRS and CDR2 YFSETQ. Trimming stripped 4 bases from V and 1 base from J, with 14 bases between. The CDR3 totals 15 residues. The CDR3 bases are TGCGCCAGCAGCGGCACCGGGACCGCGAACACTGAAGCTTTCTTT. Translation gives CASSGTGTANTEAFF.

The J gene is TRBJ2-1, the V gene TRBV11-2, with D possibly matching TRBD2 (5 bases). Trimming removed 0 bases from V and 0 bases from J, with 9 bases in between. CDR1 is SGHAT and CDR2 is FQNNGV in the germline V gene. CDR3 size: 16 residues. The CDR3 here is CASSLEGAASYNEQFF. CDR3 coding DNA: TGTGCCAGCAGCTTAGAAGGAGCGGCCTCCTACAATGAGCAGTTCTTC.

This clone came up once. The chain recombines TRBV5-5 with TRBJ2-7; TRBD2 matches at 7 bases. Germline CDR1 is SGHKS and CDR2 is YYEKEE (reference sequence). J lost 1 base, V lost 0 bases, and 4 bases had no gene match. This CDR3 is 15 amino acids long. Here the CDR3 reads CASSLAWRGSYEQYF. The CDR3 coding sequence is TGTGCCAGCAGCTTGGCTTGGCGGGGGTCCTACGAGCAGTACTTC.

The chain carries TRBV4-2 and TRBJ1-2; D call uncertain. The ends were cut back, 3 bases at V and 8 bases at J, with 10 bases in the middle. The CDR3 is 12 amino acids. Germline loops: CDR1 LGHNA, CDR2 YNFKEQ. CDR3: CASSHPNLGYTF. The CDR3 DNA is TGTGCCAGCAGCCATCCAAACCTAGGCTACACCTTC.

The rearrangement links TRBV10-3 to TRBJ2-1, with TRBD2 matching over 12 bases. With V trimmed by 0 bases and J by 5 bases, 5 bases remained unmatched. CDR3 length: 17 residues. The germline V gene encodes CDR1 ENHRY and CDR2 SYGVKD. The CDR3 bases are TGTGCCATCAGTGAGTCTTTAGGACTAGCGGGGCACAATGAGCAGTTCTTC. Translating it yields CAISESLGLAGHNEQFF.

Only one count was recorded for this clone. The CDR3, as DNA: TGTGCCAGCAGCTTAGCAAGGACAGCTGGGGCCAACGTCCTGACTTTC. Amino acid sequence: CASSLARTAGANVLTF. V gene TRBV7-9 combines with J gene TRBJ2-6; tentative D call: TRBD1 (6 bases). The CDR3 runs to 16 residues. V was trimmed by 0 bases and J by 2 bases, leaving 8 bases between them. Germline V gene sequence: CDR1 SEHNR, CDR2 FQNEAQ (reference sequence).

This chain connects TRBV6-1 to TRBJ1-4; TRBD1 aligns across 11 bases. V lost 6 bases and J lost 4; bases outside the gene matches: 4. Germline V CDR1 and CDR2: MNHNS, SASEGT. The CDR3 contains 15 residues. The CDR3 DNA is TGTGCCAGCAGGGACAGGGGGCTGATTAATGAAAAACTGTTTTTT. Translating it yields CASRDRGLINEKLFF.

The rearrangement uses TRBV29-1 and TRBJ2-6, with D possibly being TRBD1 or TRBD2 (5 bases each). The V gene lost 4 bases and the J gene lost 2 bases, with 12 bases spanning the gap. This CDR3 contains 15 residues. Germline CDR1 is SQVTM and CDR2 is ANQGSEA. CDR3: CSVAAGATGANVLTF. The CDR3 DNA reads TGCAGCGTTGCGGCCGGGGCCACTGGGGCCAACGTCCTGACTTTC.

This chain links TRBV7-8 with TRBJ2-7; perhaps TRBD1 as D (5 bases). This CDR3 is 19 amino acids long. Between the trimmed V and J ends, which lost 2 bases and 0 bases, there was a span of 23 bases. CDR1 is SGHVS and CDR2 is FQNEAQ in the germline V gene. The CDR3 spells CASSLYGQGGSSSSYEQYF. The CDR3 coding sequence is TGTGCCAGCAGCTTATACGGCCAGGGCGGCTCTTCGAGCTCCTACGAGCAGTACTTC.

This clone was counted between two and nine times. The gene calls are TRBV5-1 and TRBJ2-5, with D possibly TRBD2 on 6 matching bases. In germline, CDR1 is SGHRS, CDR2 YFSETQ. This CDR3 is 14 amino acids long. V dropped 2 bases and J dropped 4 bases, with 12 bases sitting between them. The DNA for the CDR3 is TGCGCCAGCAGCTTTCCTAGCGCGCGAGAGACCCAGTACTTC. Residues: CASSFPSARETQYF.

V usage is TRBV5-1 and J usage is TRBJ1-1; 8 bases agree with TRBD1. The CDR3 runs 16 residues. With V trimmed by 2 bases and J by 0 bases, 6 bases remained unmatched. Germline CDR1 is SGHRS and CDR2 is YFSETQ. The CDR3 protein is CASSLTGGTMNTEAFF. In DNA, the CDR3 is TGCGCCAGCAGCTTAACAGGGGGGACCATGAACACTGAAGCTTTCTTT.

The CDR3 protein is CASSLPQAKCTF. The CDR3 nucleotides read TGTGCCAGCAGCCTTCCCCAAGCCAAGTGCACCTTC. The rearrangement joins TRBV7-9 to TRBJ1-2; no firm D call. V shed 5 bases and J shed 13 bases, with 17 bases lying between them. The CDR3 sequence is 12 residues long. Germline V gene sequence: CDR1 SEHNR, CDR2 FQNEAQ (reference sequence).

The rearrangement uses TRBV4-2 and TRBJ2-7; 7 bases agree with TRBD1. CDR3 length equals 17 residues. Germline trimming cut 0 bases from V and 0 bases from J; bases unmatched to any gene: 8. The germline gives CDR1 LGHNA, CDR2 YNFKEQ. The CDR3: CASSQDLQGPSSYEQYF. CDR3 bases: TGTGCCAGCAGCCAAGATCTACAGGGGCCTTCCTCCTACGAGCAGTACTTC.

The gene calls are TRBV2 and TRBJ1-2; a weak D match, TRBD1 (5 bases). Trimming pared 7 bases from V and 7 bases from J, leaving 19 bases between. CDR1 and CDR2 from the germline V gene are SNHLY and FYNNEI. The CDR3 contains 14 residues. CDR3 sequence: CASNEGGANGGYTF. CDR3 in DNA: TGTGCCAGCAACGAGGGAGGGGCCAACGGTGGCTACACCTTC.

The chain carries TRBV18 and TRBJ2-3; D is unresolved. The germline V and J ends were trimmed by 2 bases and 2 bases, with 8 bases remaining between them. Germline values: CDR1 KGHSH, CDR2 LQKENI. The CDR3 runs 14 residues. The CDR3 DNA reads as TGTGCCAGCTCACCAGCCGGGCTCACAGATACGCAGTATTTT. Amino acid sequence: CASSPAGLTDTQYF.

V usage is TRBV7-9 and J usage is TRBJ2-6, with D uncertain. CDR1 and CDR2 from the germline V gene are SEHNR and FQNEAQ (reference sequence). The CDR3 has 18 amino acids. Deletions cut 2 bases from V and 0 bases from J, with 14 bases between. DNA for the CDR3: TGTGCCAGCAGCTTACAACTACGGCCCGTCTCTGGGGCCAACGTCCTGACTTTC. It yields the protein CASSLQLRPVSGANVLTF.